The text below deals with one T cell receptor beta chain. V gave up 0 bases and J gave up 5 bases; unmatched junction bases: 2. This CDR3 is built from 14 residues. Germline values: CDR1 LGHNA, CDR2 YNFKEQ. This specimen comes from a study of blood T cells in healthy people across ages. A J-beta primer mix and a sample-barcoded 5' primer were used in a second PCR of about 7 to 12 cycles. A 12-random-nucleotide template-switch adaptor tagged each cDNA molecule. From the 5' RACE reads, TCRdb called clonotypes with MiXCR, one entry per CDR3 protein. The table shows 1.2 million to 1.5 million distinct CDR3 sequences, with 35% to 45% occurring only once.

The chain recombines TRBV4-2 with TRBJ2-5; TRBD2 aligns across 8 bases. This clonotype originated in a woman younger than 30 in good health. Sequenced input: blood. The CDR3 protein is CASSQERTSETQYF. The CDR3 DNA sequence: TGTGCCAGCAGCCAAGAGCGGACTAGCGAGACCCAGTACTTC.